This T cell receptor beta chain was captured by sequencing in a study of T cell changes during pregnancy in multiple sclerosis. Clones were read by immunoSEQ multiplex PCR, and TCRdb kept only the in-frame ones, dropping some. The sample shows 30,000 to 45,000 clones, roughly 91% of them seen only once. The V and J ends lost 4 bases and 5 bases respectively, with 12 bases between them. The CDR3 is made up of 14 amino acids. Germline V lookup: CDR1 LGHNA, CDR2 YSLEER. The input for sequencing was CD8+ T cells from peripheral blood mononuclear cells, taken in the second trimester of pregnancy. The clonotype originates from a female donor with multiple sclerosis, enrolled in a pregnancy study. The V and J genes are TRBV4-3 and TRBJ2-1; the D gene is possibly TRBD1 (5 bases). CDR3: CASSPWGGHNEQFF. CDR3 bases: TGCGCCAGCAGCCCCTGGGGCGGACACAATGAGCAGTTCTTC.